Listed below are T cell receptor beta chains from one sample, sequenced in a study of OX40 agonist ivuxolimab in advanced cancers. TCRdb's table, derived via immunoSEQ multiplex PCR, lists solely in-frame clones and lacks some. The sample shows about 80,000 clones, 89% of them seen only once. The sample here was CD4+ or CD8+ T cells sorted from blood, taken in a trial of the OX40 agonist ivuxolimab. Receptors originate from an adult with an advanced solid tumor such as melanoma, head and neck, liver or kidney cancer. CDR3s leave out the opening cysteine and the closing phenylalanine or tryptophan.

j_gene: TRBJ2-3; v_gene: TRBV29-1; CDR3aa: SVGSSGSPGDTQY
j_gene: TRBJ1-5; v_gene: TRBV19; CDR3aa: ASSGDSNQPQH
j_gene: TRBJ2-1; v_gene: TRBV9; CDR3aa: ASSRGLAGDNEQF
j_gene: TRBJ2-7; v_gene: TRBV10-3; CDR3aa: AIAGRRVGYEQY
j_gene: TRBJ2-2; v_gene: TRBV9; CDR3aa: ASSVDPSPGELF
j_gene: TRBJ1-2; v_gene: TRBV19; CDR3aa: ASSIAPGQRIYGYT
j_gene: TRBJ1-4; v_gene: TRBV5-4; CDR3aa: ASSADPGQGNEKLF
j_gene: TRBJ2-7; v_gene: TRBV27; CDR3aa: ASSLPGAYEQY
j_gene: TRBJ2-1; v_gene: TRBV28; CDR3aa: ASSLPGNEQF
j_gene: TRBJ1-2; v_gene: TRBV30; CDR3aa: AWSTRTGRGPYGYT
j_gene: TRBJ1-1; v_gene: TRBV6-1; CDR3aa: ASSELEGEAEAF
j_gene: TRBJ2-2; v_gene: TRBV2; CDR3aa: ASSRLAGNTGELF
j_gene: TRBJ2-7; v_gene: TRBV6-5; CDR3aa: ASSSDRGPPYEQY
j_gene: TRBJ2-7; v_gene: TRBV19; CDR3aa: ASSKRTSGSDEQY
j_gene: TRBJ1-5; v_gene: TRBV15; CDR3aa: ATSRGRSNQPQH
j_gene: TRBJ1-1; v_gene: TRBV21-1; CDR3aa: ASSKAGPRHHTEAF
j_gene: TRBJ2-1; v_gene: TRBV19; CDR3aa: ASSPSPLLMSEQF
j_gene: TRBJ2-7; v_gene: TRBV5-4; CDR3aa: ASSPDRGLHYEQY
j_gene: TRBJ2-3; v_gene: TRBV7-9; CDR3aa: ASSLKGLAKTDTQY
j_gene: TRBJ2-1; v_gene: TRBV19; CDR3aa: ASKGGINNEQF
j_gene: TRBJ2-4; v_gene: TRBV4-1; CDR3aa: ASSQPRDPLAKNIQY
j_gene: TRBJ2-3; v_gene: TRBV10-1; CDR3aa: ASSEGLAGGPKY
j_gene: TRBJ2-2; v_gene: TRBV19; CDR3aa: ASSRLAGNTGELF
j_gene: TRBJ1-1; v_gene: TRBV6-5; CDR3aa: ASSRTDRGTEAF
j_gene: TRBJ2-1; v_gene: TRBV11-3; CDR3aa: ASSLGFLREQF
j_gene: TRBJ1-2; v_gene: TRBV2; CDR3aa: ASLQEINYGYT
j_gene: TRBJ2-7; v_gene: TRBV18; CDR3aa: ASSADSGSLGEQY
j_gene: TRBJ2-5; v_gene: TRBV14; CDR3aa: ASSQGGTARTQY
j_gene: TRBJ2-3; v_gene: TRBV11-2; CDR3aa: ASSPRTSGGTDTQY
j_gene: TRBJ2-1; v_gene: TRBV5-1; CDR3aa: ASSTSATGYNEQF
j_gene: TRBJ1-2; v_gene: TRBV5-1; CDR3aa: ASSFGSTAGNYGYT
j_gene: TRBJ2-5; v_gene: TRBV5-1; CDR3aa: ASSFGETQY
j_gene: TRBJ1-5; v_gene: TRBV7-9; CDR3aa: ASSSQGNQPQH
j_gene: TRBJ2-1; v_gene: TRBV10-3; CDR3aa: AISVEPSGSTNEQF
j_gene: TRBJ2-7; v_gene: TRBV5-1; CDR3aa: ASSLAASYEQY
j_gene: TRBJ1-1; v_gene: TRBV28; CDR3aa: ASSLMREAF
j_gene: TRBJ1-1; v_gene: TRBV5-5; CDR3aa: ASHGQGNTEAF
j_gene: TRBJ1-5; v_gene: TRBV7-2; CDR3aa: ASSLQGGNQPQH
j_gene: TRBJ2-7; v_gene: TRBV30; CDR3aa: AWSVGQGKRNEQY
j_gene: TRBJ2-3; v_gene: TRBV4-1; CDR3aa: ASSQGLARGNTDTQY
j_gene: TRBJ2-6; v_gene: TRBV13; CDR3aa: ASSAGFSGANVLT
j_gene: TRBJ1-2; v_gene: TRBV6-6; CDR3aa: ASRPPSSGGYT
j_gene: TRBJ2-5; v_gene: TRBV28; CDR3aa: ASSLSRYETQY
j_gene: TRBJ2-5; v_gene: TRBV7-9; CDR3aa: ASSLMLGFQETQY
j_gene: TRBJ2-5; v_gene: TRBV7-2; CDR3aa: ASSFGGETQY
j_gene: TRBJ2-5; v_gene: TRBV10-3; CDR3aa: AINPGPSQETQY
j_gene: TRBJ2-4; v_gene: TRBV7-3; CDR3aa: ASSLTASGGQNIQY